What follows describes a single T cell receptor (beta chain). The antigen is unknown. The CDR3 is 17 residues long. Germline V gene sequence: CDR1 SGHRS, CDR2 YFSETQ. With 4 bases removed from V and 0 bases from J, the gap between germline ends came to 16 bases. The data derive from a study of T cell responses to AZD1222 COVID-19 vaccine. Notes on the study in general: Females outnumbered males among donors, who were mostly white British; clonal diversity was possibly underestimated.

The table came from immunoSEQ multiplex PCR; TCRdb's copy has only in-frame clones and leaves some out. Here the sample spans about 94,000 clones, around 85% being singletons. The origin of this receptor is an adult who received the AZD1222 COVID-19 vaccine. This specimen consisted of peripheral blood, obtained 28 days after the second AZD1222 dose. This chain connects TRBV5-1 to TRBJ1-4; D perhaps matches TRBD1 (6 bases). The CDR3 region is CASSLGAANPTNEKLFF. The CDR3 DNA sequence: TGCGCCAGCAGCCTGGGGGCAGCCAATCCAACTAATGAAAAACTGTTTTTT.